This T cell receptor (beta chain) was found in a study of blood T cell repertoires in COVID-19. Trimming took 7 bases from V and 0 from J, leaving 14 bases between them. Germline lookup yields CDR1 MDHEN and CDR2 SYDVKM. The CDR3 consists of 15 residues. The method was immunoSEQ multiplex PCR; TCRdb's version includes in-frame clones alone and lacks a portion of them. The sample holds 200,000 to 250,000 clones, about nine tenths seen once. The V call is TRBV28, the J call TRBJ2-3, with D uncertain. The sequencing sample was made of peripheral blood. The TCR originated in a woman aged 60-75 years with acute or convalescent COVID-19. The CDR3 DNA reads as TGTGCCAGCAACGAAAGTGGCCCAAGCACAGATACGCAGTATTTT. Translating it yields CASNESGPSTDTQYF.